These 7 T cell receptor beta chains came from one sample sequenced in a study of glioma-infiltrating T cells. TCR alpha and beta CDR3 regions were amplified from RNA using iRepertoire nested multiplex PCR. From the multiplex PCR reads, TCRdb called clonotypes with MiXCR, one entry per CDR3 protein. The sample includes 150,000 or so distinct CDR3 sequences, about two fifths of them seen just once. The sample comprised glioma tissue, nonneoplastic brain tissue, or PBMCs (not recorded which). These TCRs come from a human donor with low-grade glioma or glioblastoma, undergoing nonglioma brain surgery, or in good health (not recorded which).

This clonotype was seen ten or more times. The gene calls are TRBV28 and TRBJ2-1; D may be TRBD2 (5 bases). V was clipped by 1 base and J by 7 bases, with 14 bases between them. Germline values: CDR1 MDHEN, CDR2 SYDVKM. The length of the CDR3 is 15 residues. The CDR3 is CASSLSADNHNEQFF. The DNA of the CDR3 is TGTGCCAGCAGTTTATCAGCGGATAATCATAATGAGCAGTTCTTC.

CDR3 sequence (DNA): TGTGCCAGCAGCCCCGACCGGAGCGGGGGTAACAACGAGCAGTACTTC. Translated: CASSPDRSGGNNEQYF. The V gene is TRBV7-2, the J gene TRBJ2-7; 8 nucleotides match TRBD2. The J segment lost 5 bases and the V segment lost 5 bases, leaving 14 bases of the junction unmatched. This CDR3 region has 16 residues. The germline V gene encodes CDR1 SGHTA and CDR2 FQGNSA. The full variable domain, in which reference TRBV7-2 and TRBJ2-7 provide the parts outside the CDR3, is GAGVSQSPSNKVTEKGKDVELRCDPISGHTALYWYRQSLGQGLEFLIYFQGNSAPDKSGLPSDRFSAERTGGSVSTLTIQRTQQEDSAVYLCASSPDRSGGNNEQYFGPGTRLTVT.

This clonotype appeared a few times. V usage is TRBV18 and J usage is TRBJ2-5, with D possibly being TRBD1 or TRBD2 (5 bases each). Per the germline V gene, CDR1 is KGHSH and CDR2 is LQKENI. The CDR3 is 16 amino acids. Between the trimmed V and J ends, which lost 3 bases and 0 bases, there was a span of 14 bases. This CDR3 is CASSPAGTANQETQYF. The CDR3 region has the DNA TGTGCCAGCTCACCGGCCGGGACGGCAAACCAAGAGACCCAGTACTTC.

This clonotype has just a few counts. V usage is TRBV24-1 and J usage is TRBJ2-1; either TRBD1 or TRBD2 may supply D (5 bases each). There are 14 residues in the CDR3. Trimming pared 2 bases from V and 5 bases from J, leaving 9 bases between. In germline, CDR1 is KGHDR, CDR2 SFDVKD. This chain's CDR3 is CATSDWDGNNEQFF. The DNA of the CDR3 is TGTGCCACCAGTGATTGGGACGGAAACAATGAGCAGTTCTTC.

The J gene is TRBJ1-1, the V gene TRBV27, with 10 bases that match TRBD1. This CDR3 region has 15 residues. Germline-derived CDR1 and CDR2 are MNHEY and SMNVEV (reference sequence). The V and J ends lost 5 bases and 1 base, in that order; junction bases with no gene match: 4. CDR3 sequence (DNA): TGTGCCAGCAGTCTGACAGGGGGCAGGAACACTGAAGCTTTCTTT. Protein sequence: CASSLTGGRNTEAFF.

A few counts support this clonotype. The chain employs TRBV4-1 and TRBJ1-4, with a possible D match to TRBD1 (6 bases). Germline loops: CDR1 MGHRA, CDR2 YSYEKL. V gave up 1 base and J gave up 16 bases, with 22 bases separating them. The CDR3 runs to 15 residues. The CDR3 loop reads CASSQGRGRGSHKFF. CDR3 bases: TGCGCCAGCAGCCAAGGGCGGGGGCGCGGGTCACACAAGTTTTTT.

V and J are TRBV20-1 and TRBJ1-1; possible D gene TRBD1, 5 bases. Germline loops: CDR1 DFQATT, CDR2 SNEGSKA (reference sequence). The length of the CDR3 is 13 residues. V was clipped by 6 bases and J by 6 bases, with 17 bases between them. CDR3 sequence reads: CSASGILGAEAFF. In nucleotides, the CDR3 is TGCAGTGCGAGTGGCATCTTGGGGGCTGAAGCTTTCTTT.